The sequence of this TCR beta chain was determined in a study of OX40 agonist ivuxolimab in advanced cancers. Concerning the study at large: Ivuxolimab was an agonistic, fully human IgG2 monoclonal antibody directed against OX40 (CD134), a costimulatory receptor. Intravenous ivuxolimab was administered to patients every 2 weeks at six dose levels: 0.01, 0.1, 0.3, 1.5, 3 and 10 mg/kg. Of the roughly 51 patients in dose escalation, some 20 had hepatocellular carcinoma, some 15 had melanoma, 9 had renal cell carcinoma and 9 had head and neck cancer. In the dose-escalation cohort, around four fifths of patients were male, and the mean age was approximately 60 years, with a range of roughly 20 to 80. Patients were allowed to have had prior anti-PD-1, anti-PD-L1 or anti-CTLA-4 therapy, and 40% to 45% of the dose-escalation patients had previously received checkpoint inhibitors. Partial responses occurred in three dose-escalation patients: two with cutaneous melanoma and one with hepatocellular carcinoma. Peripheral TCRbeta sequencing was intended to test whether TCR sequence diversity was altered and clonal T-cell expansion was caused by ivuxolimab. The paper reports the monotherapy dose-escalation portion (N = 52 patients) of the phase I ivuxolimab trial. Here is what the overall study found, with its caveats: In partial responders in the 0.1-3.0 mg/kg groups, normalized peripheral clonal expansion was found to be among the lowest, especially among CD8+ T cells. After ivuxolimab, more expanded clones were found on average in CD8+ T cells than in CD4+ T cells. At doses of 0.1 to 3.0 mg/kg, clonal expansion of both CD4+ and CD8+ blood T cells was observed from baseline to week 6. Antigen specificity was not determined for the clonally expanded peripheral T cells. Low levels of normalized T-cell clonal expansion were also seen in some patients who did not respond.

Genomic DNA was extracted from sorted cells for sequencing of the TCRbeta CDR3 region. The immunoSEQ Assay was used to sequence the TCRbeta CDR3 regions. The source is immuneACCESS, and TCRdb retained only in-frame sequences with V and J called. Part of the clones is not carried over; for the studies checked, unresolved V genes explain less than half of this, and the remainder is unexplained. This sample is represented by about 72,000 clones; 89% of them were singletons. In total, the top ten clones hold roughly 10% of the sample. Patients with autoimmune disease history or receiving systemic immunosuppression were excluded from the trial. Peripheral blood for TCR sequencing was collected from all dose cohorts at baseline, on cycle 4 day 1, and on cycle 7 day 1. Samples were obtained from an open-label, multicenter, first-in-human phase I dose-escalation trial of ivuxolimab. Adults with locally advanced or metastatic head and neck squamous cell, hepatocellular, melanoma or renal cell carcinoma were enrolled in the trial. Before TCR sequencing, CD4+ and CD8+ T cells were separately sorted from peripheral blood.

With respect to this clone: Its target antigen remains unknown. One base away there is no much larger clone; base qualities are not given.

The sample consisted of CD4+ or CD8+ T cells sorted from blood, taken in a trial of the OX40 agonist ivuxolimab. The source of this sequence is an adult with an advanced solid tumor such as melanoma, head and neck, liver or kidney cancer.

The CDR3 protein sequence reads: CASSFEEIGGYTF. The DNA sequence reads TGTGCCAGCAGCTTCGAGGAAATCGGTGGCTACACCTTC. The chain employs TRBV7-2 and TRBJ1-2, with the D gene call left open. V loses 3 bases of germline sequence and J loses 7 bases, and the interval between the two ends is 12 bases. The germline V gene encodes CDR1 SGHTA and CDR2 FQGNSA. Counted from cysteine to phenylalanine, this CDR3 has 13 amino acids. Only the CDR3 DNA is retained, 39 bases long and in frame from the first base.